Listed here are 15 T cell receptor beta chains from one sample, sequenced in a study of blood T cells in healthy people across ages. Next came a second PCR, run for about 6 to 12 cycles, which used a sample-barcoded 5' primer along with a J-beta primer mix. Via MiXCR, TCRdb re-called the 5' RACE reads, giving one row per CDR3 protein. Of approximately 800,000 distinct CDR3 sequences listed, approximately 60% are singletons. Material: blood. The receptors shown here come from a man between 35 and 55 years old in good health.

As concerns this clonotype: A read error may explain this, as a much larger clone is one base away. The chain employs TRBV24-1 and TRBJ2-1; TRBD2 matches 14 bases. Germline V CDR1 and CDR2: KGHDR, SFDVKD. Trimming cost V 3 bases and J 13 bases; bases outside gene matches: 4. This CDR3 is built from 14 residues. For the CDR3, the DNA is TGTGCCACCAGTGATGTGACTAGCGGGAGGGTTCAGTTCTTC. This translates into CATSDVTSGRVQFF.

The chain has TRBV28 and TRBJ2-3; 8 nucleotides line up with TRBD2. Trimming took 2 bases from V and 5 from J; bases not matched to a gene: 6. The CDR3 runs 15 residues. The germline CDR1 and CDR2 sequences are MDHEN and SYDVKM. The CDR3 DNA reads TGTGCCAGCAGTTTACTGCGGGAGGAGAAAGATACGCAGTATTTT. Its translation is CASSLLREEKDTQYF.

The CDR3 loop is CASSLGAAGLGTDTQYF. DNA of the CDR3: TGCGCCAGCAGCTTGGGGGCTGCGGGGCTAGGCACAGATACGCAGTATTTT. This chain connects TRBV5-1 to TRBJ2-3; tentative D call: TRBD2 (6 bases). The CDR3 consists of 17 residues. Trimming shortened V by 0 bases and J by 1 base, and 15 bases separated the two germline ends. Germline V gives CDR1 SGHRS, CDR2 YFSETQ.

This clonotype appeared once. The chain uses TRBV10-3 and TRBJ2-7, with 7 bases identical to TRBD1. V was clipped by 4 bases and J by 4 bases; unmatched bases: 10. Germline CDR1 is ENHRY and CDR2 is SYGVKD. The CDR3 consists of 15 residues. Here the CDR3 reads CAISAGDREFYEQYF. The CDR3 nucleotides are TGTGCCATCAGTGCAGGAGACAGGGAATTTTACGAGCAGTACTTC.

The DNA of the CDR3 is TGTGCCAGCAGCCGTGGAGACCTATATGAAAAACTGTTTTTT. The encoded protein is CASSRGDLYEKLFF. The chain links TRBV7-9 to TRBJ1-4; D not certain. This CDR3 has 14 amino acids. Germline V gene data show CDR1 as SEHNR and CDR2 as FQNEAQ (reference sequence). Trimming took off 5 bases at V and 6 bases at J, with 13 bases between the two ends.

The chain is built from TRBV11-3 and TRBJ1-3; D possibly corresponds to TRBD1 (5 bases). CDR1 is SGHNT, CDR2 YENEEA, per germline. The CDR3 totals 16 residues. Trimming left V 4 bases short and J 0 bases short, with 13 bases between. The CDR3 sequence is CASSSSDRYSGNTIYF. CDR3 in DNA: TGTGCCAGCAGCTCCTCCGACAGATACTCTGGAAACACCATATATTTT.

This clonotype was observed a handful of times. The genes are TRBV12-3 or TRBV12-4 and TRBJ2-1; D possibly corresponds to TRBD1 (5 bases). The CDR3 consists of 12 residues. V was clipped by 6 bases and J by 12 bases, with 15 bases between them. The DNA for the CDR3 is TGTGCCAGCAGCAGGGCCCCGGAAGGGCAGTTCTTC. Encoded protein: CASSRAPEGQFF.

The chain combines TRBV10-3 with TRBJ2-7; tentatively, D is TRBD1 or TRBD2 (5 bases each). The V gene lost 10 bases and the J gene lost 1 base, with 17 bases spanning the gap. The length of the CDR3 is 14 residues. Germline CDR1 and CDR2: ENHRY and SYGVKD. CDR3 loop: CATRDQGVSYEQYF. The CDR3 nucleotides read TGTGCCACCAGGGATCAGGGAGTATCCTACGAGCAGTACTTC.

The chain has TRBV29-1 and TRBJ2-7; 8 positions agree with TRBD1. CDR3 length: 12 residues. J was trimmed by 3 bases and V by 7 bases; bases with no gene match: 5. Germline CDR1 is SQVTM and CDR2 is ANQGSEA. CDR3 bases: TGCAGCGCTCGACAGGGGTTCTACGAGCAGTACTTC. Translating gives CSARQGFYEQYF.

This clonotype was seen only once. The rearrangement uses TRBV6-5 and TRBJ2-1; 9 nucleotides agree with TRBD1. The V gene end was trimmed by 6 bases and the J gene end by 8 bases; junction bases not matched to a gene: 5. Germline loops: CDR1 MNHEY, CDR2 SVGAGI. CDR3 size: 13 residues. The CDR3 sequence is CASRDRGRHEQFF. The CDR3 DNA follows: TGTGCCAGCAGGGACAGGGGACGGCATGAGCAGTTCTTC.

This clonotype was counted a single time. The rearrangement uses TRBV3-1 and TRBJ2-2; the D gene is possibly TRBD1 (6 bases). Germline V CDR1 and CDR2: LGHDT, YNNKEL (reference sequence). Trimming cost V 1 base and J 6 bases, with 9 bases left between them. This CDR3 has 14 residues. The CDR3 reads CASSQVEGAGELFF. The CDR3, as DNA: TGTGCCAGCAGCCAAGTAGAGGGGGCCGGGGAGCTGTTTTTT.

The chain is built from TRBV4-1 and TRBJ2-5, with D tentatively TRBD1 (6 bases). Germline CDR1 reads MGHRA; CDR2 reads YSYEKL. V was shortened by 0 bases and J by 4 bases, with 15 bases between the two germline ends. CDR3 length equals 16 residues. In nucleotides, the CDR3 is TGCGCCAGCAGCCAAGATAGGGGGAATGGAGGAGAGACCCAGTACTTC. It yields the protein CASSQDRGNGGETQYF.

This clonotype has at least ten counts. The chain joins TRBV7-2 to TRBJ2-1; no reliable D call. Germline assignment: CDR1 SGHTA and CDR2 FQGNSA. This CDR3 comprises 13 residues. V lost 2 bases and J 8 bases, leaving 10 bases between the germline ends. In DNA form, the CDR3 reads TGTGCCAGCAGCTTACCCCCTAGGGATGAGCAGTTCTTC. Translation: CASSLPPRDEQFF.

This chain connects TRBV3-1 to TRBJ2-5; TRBD2 matches at 8 bases. Trimming cost V 0 bases and J 0 bases; bases outside gene matches: 3. The CDR3 sequence is 16 residues long. Germline V gene sequence: CDR1 LGHDT, CDR2 YNNKEL (reference sequence). DNA for the CDR3: TGTGCCAGCAGCCAAGATCAGCGGGGGTACCAAGAGACCCAGTACTTC. The encoded protein is CASSQDQRGYQETQYF.

The chain carries TRBV20-1 and TRBJ2-5; no definite D call. The CDR3 totals 13 residues. CDR1 and CDR2 from the germline V gene are DFQATT and SNEGSKA (reference sequence). The V end lost 0 bases, the J end lost 5 bases, and 10 bases lay between the germline ends. As DNA, the CDR3 is TGCAGTGCTAGAGAACGGGTAGGGGAGACCCAGTACTTC. Encoded protein: CSARERVGETQYF.